Listed below are T cell receptor beta chains from one sample, sequenced in a study of human T cells and chemical hapten exposure. Each CDR3 protein is one row after TCRdb ran MiXCR on the RACE reads. The sample contains under 45,000 distinct CDR3 sequences, 10% of which appear only once. The sample consisted of whole blood, taken in connection with sensitization to the hapten diphenylcyclopropenone (DPC). These receptors all stem from a man over 45 with alopecia areata. Some clones in this sample may be carry-over from other donors' samples. The CDR3 runs from the conserved cysteine through the conserved F or W. The D gene is left open where the match is weak. Size is omitted from some rows. Given values are once, few, many or a class for expanded clones.

clone_size: many; j_call: TRBJ1-3; d_call: -; v_call: TRBV3-1; cdr3_nt: TGTGCCAGCAGCCAAGTTATTAGCTCTGGAAACACCATATATTTT; cdr3_aa: CASSQVISSGNTIYF
clone_size: many; j_call: TRBJ1-1; d_call: -; v_call: TRBV11-2; cdr3_nt: TGTGCCAGCAGCTTAGTTAGGGTCAACACTGAAGCTTTCTTT; cdr3_aa: CASSLVRVNTEAFF
clone_size: many; j_call: TRBJ2-6; d_call: -; v_call: TRBV28; cdr3_nt: TGTGCCAGCAGGTTATCGGGGGCCAACGTCCTGACTTTC; cdr3_aa: CASRLSGANVLTF
clone_size: many; j_call: TRBJ2-3; d_call: -; v_call: TRBV6-5; cdr3_nt: TGTGCCAGCAGTTCCCCGGGCGTGCAGTATTTT; cdr3_aa: CASSSPGVQYF
clone_size: many; j_call: TRBJ2-5; d_call: TRBD2; v_call: TRBV7-2; cdr3_nt: TGTGCCAGCAGCCCGGCAAGCGGGAGAGAGACCCAGTACTTC; cdr3_aa: CASSPASGRETQYF
clone_size: many; j_call: TRBJ2-3; d_call: -; v_call: TRBV6-6; cdr3_nt: TGTGCCAGCAGTTACACCGGGTCGGATACGCAGTATTTT; cdr3_aa: CASSYTGSDTQYF
clone_size: many; j_call: TRBJ2-7; d_call: -; v_call: TRBV30; cdr3_nt: TGTGCCTGGAGTCGCGACAGCTACGAGCAGTACTTC; cdr3_aa: CAWSRDSYEQYF
clone_size: few; j_call: TRBJ1-6; d_call: -; v_call: TRBV20-1; cdr3_nt: TGCAGTGCTAGAGAGTTGCGGGGCTTTAATTCACCCCTCCACTTT; cdr3_aa: CSARELRGFNSPLHF
clone_size: many; j_call: TRBJ2-2; d_call: -; v_call: TRBV29-1; cdr3_nt: TGCAGCGCTCGACAGGGAGGCACCGGGGAGCTGTTTTTT; cdr3_aa: CSARQGGTGELFF
clone_size: many; j_call: TRBJ2-1; d_call: -; v_call: TRBV7-2; cdr3_nt: TGTGCCAGCAGCCACGGACACCTTTACAATGAGCAGTTCTTC; cdr3_aa: CASSHGHLYNEQFF
clone_size: many; j_call: TRBJ1-1; d_call: -; v_call: TRBV29-1; cdr3_nt: TGCAGCGTTGAAAGGCGGGGGGTTACCCACACTGAAGCTTTCTTT; cdr3_aa: CSVERRGVTHTEAFF
clone_size: -; j_call: TRBJ2-3; d_call: -; v_call: TRBV6-2/TRBV6-3; cdr3_nt: TGTGCCAGCAGCCGCGTGGGCGATAGCACAGATACGCAGTATTTT; cdr3_aa: CASSRVGDSTDTQYF
clone_size: -; j_call: TRBJ2-3; d_call: TRBD1; v_call: TRBV7-6; cdr3_nt: TGTGCCAGCAGCCCGACAGGGAGAAGCACAGATACGCAGTATTTT; cdr3_aa: CASSPTGRSTDTQYF
clone_size: -; j_call: TRBJ2-3; d_call: -; v_call: TRBV7-2; cdr3_nt: TGTGCCAGCAGCTTTGGGGGCGGGTGGGAAGATACGCAGTATTTT; cdr3_aa: CASSFGGGWEDTQYF
clone_size: -; j_call: TRBJ1-5; d_call: -; v_call: TRBV2; cdr3_nt: TGTGCCAGCAGTGAGAGGAGAGACAATCAGCCCCAGCATTTT; cdr3_aa: CASSERRDNQPQHF
clone_size: many; j_call: TRBJ2-7; d_call: -; v_call: TRBV7-2; cdr3_nt: TGTGCCAGCAGCTTAAGTCCGGTGAGCTCCTACGAGCAGTACTTC; cdr3_aa: CASSLSPVSSYEQYF
clone_size: many; j_call: TRBJ2-1; d_call: TRBD1; v_call: TRBV19; cdr3_nt: TGTGCCAGTACCCAAAAACTGACAGGGGGTGAGCAGTTCTTC; cdr3_aa: CASTQKLTGGEQFF
clone_size: -; j_call: TRBJ2-2; d_call: -; v_call: TRBV7-2; cdr3_nt: TGTGCCAGCAGCCGGACTATACCTTCGAACACCGGGGAGCTGTTTTTT; cdr3_aa: CASSRTIPSNTGELFF
clone_size: many; j_call: TRBJ2-2; d_call: -; v_call: TRBV2; cdr3_nt: TGTGCCAGCCGGGGGACTCCCCAATACGGGGAGCTGTTTTTT; cdr3_aa: CASRGTPQYGELFF
clone_size: few; j_call: TRBJ2-5; d_call: -; v_call: TRBV7-8; cdr3_nt: TGTGCCAGCAGCTTACTGGGGGCTGGAAACCAAGAGACCCAGTACTTC; cdr3_aa: CASSLLGAGNQETQYF
clone_size: few; j_call: TRBJ1-1; d_call: -; v_call: TRBV10-3; cdr3_nt: TGTGCCATCGCCGACAGGAACACTGAAGCTTTCTTT; cdr3_aa: CAIADRNTEAFF
clone_size: many; j_call: TRBJ1-1; d_call: TRBD1; v_call: TRBV2; cdr3_nt: TGTGCCAGCAACCTGGGACAGGGGCTCACTGAAGCTTTCTTT; cdr3_aa: CASNLGQGLTEAFF
clone_size: few; j_call: TRBJ2-1; d_call: -; v_call: TRBV28; cdr3_nt: TGTGCCAGCAGTTCTCCGGGACGGGGATCTAATGAGCAGTTCTTC; cdr3_aa: CASSSPGRGSNEQFF
clone_size: -; j_call: TRBJ1-1; d_call: -; v_call: TRBV28; cdr3_nt: TGTGCCAGCACCATGAACACTGAAGCTTTCTTT; cdr3_aa: CASTMNTEAFF
clone_size: -; j_call: TRBJ2-7; d_call: -; v_call: TRBV28; cdr3_nt: TGTGCCAGCAGTCCCGTGAGGTTCCTCTCCTACGAGCAGTACTTC; cdr3_aa: CASSPVRFLSYEQYF
clone_size: few; j_call: TRBJ2-7; d_call: -; v_call: TRBV18; cdr3_nt: TGTGCCAGCTCACTCCTTTCGGGGGAGATCACCTACGAGCAGTACTTC; cdr3_aa: CASSLLSGEITYEQYF
clone_size: many; j_call: TRBJ1-3; d_call: TRBD1; v_call: TRBV18; cdr3_nt: TGTGCCAGCTCACCCGGGACAGCTAGCTCTGGAAACACCATATATTTT; cdr3_aa: CASSPGTASSGNTIYF
clone_size: few; j_call: TRBJ2-1; d_call: TRBD2; v_call: TRBV20-1; cdr3_nt: TGCAGTGCTAGAGTTCGTGGGTTGGCTAGCGGAGCCAACAATGAGCAGTTCTTC; cdr3_aa: CSARVRGLASGANNEQFF
clone_size: many; j_call: TRBJ2-5; d_call: -; v_call: TRBV7-2; cdr3_nt: TGTGCCAGCAGCCAGACCCAAGAGACCCAGTACTTC; cdr3_aa: CASSQTQETQYF
clone_size: many; j_call: TRBJ2-7; d_call: TRBD1; v_call: TRBV3-1; cdr3_nt: TGTGCCAGCAGCCTTGGGTTTGACAGGGTGTACGAGCAGTACTTC; cdr3_aa: CASSLGFDRVYEQYF
clone_size: -; j_call: TRBJ1-2; d_call: -; v_call: TRBV28; cdr3_nt: TGTGCCAGCAGACATTATTTGGCAGGGACTGGCTACACCTTC; cdr3_aa: CASRHYLAGTGYTF
clone_size: -; j_call: TRBJ2-5; d_call: TRBD1; v_call: TRBV29-1; cdr3_nt: TGCAGCGTTGCGGACAGGGGAGAGACCCAGTACTTC; cdr3_aa: CSVADRGETQYF
clone_size: -; j_call: TRBJ2-3; d_call: TRBD1; v_call: TRBV11-2; cdr3_nt: TGTGCCAGCACCCTACAGGGGGTGACAGATACGCAGTATTTT; cdr3_aa: CASTLQGVTDTQYF
clone_size: few; j_call: TRBJ1-2; d_call: TRBD1; v_call: TRBV5-1; cdr3_nt: TGCGCCAGCAGCCTAGACAGGGGGCGAGGAGGCTACACCTTC; cdr3_aa: CASSLDRGRGGYTF
clone_size: many; j_call: TRBJ1-4; d_call: -; v_call: TRBV6-1; cdr3_nt: TGTGCCAGCATCACAGAGGGGGAAAAACTGTTTTTT; cdr3_aa: CASITEGEKLFF
clone_size: -; j_call: TRBJ2-4; d_call: -; v_call: TRBV9; cdr3_nt: TGTGCCAGCAGCGTAGGCGGCTCCCAGGCGGCCATTCAGTACTTC; cdr3_aa: CASSVGGSQAAIQYF
clone_size: many; j_call: TRBJ2-7; d_call: -; v_call: TRBV20-1; cdr3_nt: TGCAGTGCTAGACCCTTTGGACAGTACGAGCAGTACTTC; cdr3_aa: CSARPFGQYEQYF
clone_size: many; j_call: TRBJ2-6; d_call: -; v_call: TRBV2; cdr3_nt: TGTGCCAGCAGTGAATCCCAGGGGACTGGGGCCAACGTCCTGACTTTC; cdr3_aa: CASSESQGTGANVLTF
clone_size: -; j_call: TRBJ1-4; d_call: -; v_call: TRBV28; cdr3_nt: TGTGCCAGCAGTTTATGGGGACTGCCGAATGAAAAACTGTTTTTT; cdr3_aa: CASSLWGLPNEKLFF
clone_size: many; j_call: TRBJ2-7; d_call: TRBD2; v_call: TRBV20-1; cdr3_nt: TGCAGTGCAAATGTGGGACTAGCGGCGGAGGAGCAGTACTTC; cdr3_aa: CSANVGLAAEEQYF
clone_size: many; j_call: TRBJ1-5; d_call: -; v_call: TRBV10-3; cdr3_nt: TGTGCCATCGCCGCGGGGGCAAGCAATCAGCCCCAGCATTTT; cdr3_aa: CAIAAGASNQPQHF
clone_size: few; j_call: TRBJ2-3; d_call: TRBD2; v_call: TRBV5-1; cdr3_nt: TGCGCCAGTAAGACTAGCGGATCTAGCACAGATACGCAGTATTTT; cdr3_aa: CASKTSGSSTDTQYF
clone_size: -; j_call: TRBJ2-1; d_call: -; v_call: TRBV5-1; cdr3_nt: TGCGCCAGCAGCCCATTGGAGGGGGGATACAATGAGCAGTTCTTC; cdr3_aa: CASSPLEGGYNEQFF
clone_size: many; j_call: TRBJ1-6; d_call: -; v_call: TRBV7-9; cdr3_nt: TGTGCCAGCAGCTCGGGGCGGCAGAATTCACCCCTCCACTTT; cdr3_aa: CASSSGRQNSPLHF
clone_size: -; j_call: TRBJ2-1; d_call: -; v_call: TRBV27; cdr3_nt: TGTGCCAGCAGTTTCTCTTACAATGAGCAGTTCTTC; cdr3_aa: CASSFSYNEQFF
clone_size: many; j_call: TRBJ2-5; d_call: TRBD1; v_call: TRBV20-1; cdr3_nt: TGCAGTGCGCCCGACAGGGGCGGGAAGACCCAGTACTTC; cdr3_aa: CSAPDRGGKTQYF
clone_size: -; j_call: TRBJ2-1; d_call: TRBD2; v_call: TRBV7-2; cdr3_nt: TGTGCCAGCGCGGGAGTGGTCTCCTACAATGAGCAGTTCTTC; cdr3_aa: CASAGVVSYNEQFF
clone_size: many; j_call: TRBJ1-1; d_call: -; v_call: TRBV20-1; cdr3_nt: TGCAGTGCCCGTAGAGGGGGGGCCAACACTGAAGCTTTCTTT; cdr3_aa: CSARRGGANTEAFF